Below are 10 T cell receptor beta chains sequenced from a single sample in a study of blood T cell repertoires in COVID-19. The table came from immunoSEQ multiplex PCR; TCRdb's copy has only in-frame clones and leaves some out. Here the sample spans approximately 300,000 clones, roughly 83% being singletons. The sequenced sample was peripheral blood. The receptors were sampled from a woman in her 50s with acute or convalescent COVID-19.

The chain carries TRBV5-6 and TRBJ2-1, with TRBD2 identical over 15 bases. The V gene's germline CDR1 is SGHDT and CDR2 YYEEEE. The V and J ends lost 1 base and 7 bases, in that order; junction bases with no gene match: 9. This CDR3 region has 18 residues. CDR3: CASSLLGGLAGGGNEQFF. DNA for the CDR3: TGTGCCAGCAGCTTGTTAGGGGGACTAGCGGGAGGAGGGAATGAGCAGTTCTTC. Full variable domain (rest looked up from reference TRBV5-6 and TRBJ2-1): DAGVTQSPTHLIKTRGQQVTLRCSPKSGHDTVSWYQQALGQGPQFIFQYYEEEERQRGNFPDRFSGHQFPNYSSELNVNALLLGDSALYLCASSLLGGLAGGGNEQFFGPGTRLTVL.

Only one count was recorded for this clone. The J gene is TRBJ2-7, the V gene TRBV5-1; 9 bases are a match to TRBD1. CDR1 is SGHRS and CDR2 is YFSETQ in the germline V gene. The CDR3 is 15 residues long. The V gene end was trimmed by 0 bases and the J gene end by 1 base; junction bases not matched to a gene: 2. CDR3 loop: CASSLVTGGSYEQYF. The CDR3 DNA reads TGCGCCAGCAGCTTGGTGACAGGGGGTTCCTACGAGCAGTACTTC.

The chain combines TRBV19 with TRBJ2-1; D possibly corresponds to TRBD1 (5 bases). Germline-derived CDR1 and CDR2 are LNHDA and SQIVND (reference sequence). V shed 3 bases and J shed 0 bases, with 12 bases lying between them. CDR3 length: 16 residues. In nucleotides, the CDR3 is TGTGCCAGTAGTATTTACAGGCCGAGCTCCTACAATGAGCAGTTCTTC. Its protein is CASSIYRPSSYNEQFF.

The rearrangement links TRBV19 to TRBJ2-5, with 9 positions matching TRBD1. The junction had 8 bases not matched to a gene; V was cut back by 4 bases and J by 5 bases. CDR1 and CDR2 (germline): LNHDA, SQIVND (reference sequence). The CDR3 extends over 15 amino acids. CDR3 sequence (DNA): TGTGCCAGTAGTACAACAGGGGGCTTACGGGAGACCCAGTACTTC. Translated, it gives CASSTTGGLRETQYF.

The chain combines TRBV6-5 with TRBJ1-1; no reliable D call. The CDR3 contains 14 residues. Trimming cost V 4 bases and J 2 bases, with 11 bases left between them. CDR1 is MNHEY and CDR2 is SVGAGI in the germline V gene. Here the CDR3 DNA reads TGTGCCAGCAGTTCACAAACCATTAACACTGAAGCTTTCTTT. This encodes CASSSQTINTEAFF.

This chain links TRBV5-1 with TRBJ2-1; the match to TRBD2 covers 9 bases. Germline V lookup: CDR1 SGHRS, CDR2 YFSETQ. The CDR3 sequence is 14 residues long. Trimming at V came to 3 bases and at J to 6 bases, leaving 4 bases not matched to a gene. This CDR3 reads CASSSSGILNEQFF. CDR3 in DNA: TGCGCCAGCAGCTCTAGCGGGATTCTCAATGAGCAGTTCTTC. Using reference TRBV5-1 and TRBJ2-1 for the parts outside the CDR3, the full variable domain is KAGVTQTPRYLIKTRGQQVTLSCSPISGHRSVSWYQQTPGQGLQFLFEYFSETQRNKGNFPGRFSGRQFSNSRSEMNVSTLELGDSALYLCASSSSGILNEQFFGPGTRLTVL.

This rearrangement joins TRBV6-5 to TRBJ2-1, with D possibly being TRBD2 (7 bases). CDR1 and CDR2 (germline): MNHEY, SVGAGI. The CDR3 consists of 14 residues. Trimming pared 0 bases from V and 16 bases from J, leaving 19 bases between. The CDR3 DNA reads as TGTGCCAGCAGTTACTCGAGCGGGACACTTAGGGAATTCTTC. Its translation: CASSYSSGTLREFF.

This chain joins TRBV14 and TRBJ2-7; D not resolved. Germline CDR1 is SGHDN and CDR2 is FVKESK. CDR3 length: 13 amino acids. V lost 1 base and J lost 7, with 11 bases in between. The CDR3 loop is CASSQGNLREQYF. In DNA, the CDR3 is TGTGCCAGCAGCCAAGGGAACCTCAGGGAGCAGTACTTC.

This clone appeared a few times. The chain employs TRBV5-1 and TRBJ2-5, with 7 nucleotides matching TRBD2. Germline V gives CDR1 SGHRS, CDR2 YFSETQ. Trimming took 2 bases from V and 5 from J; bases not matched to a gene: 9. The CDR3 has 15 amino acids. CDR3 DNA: TGCGCCAGCAGCTTAGTCGCCGGGGAGGGGGAGACCCAGTACTTC. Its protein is CASSLVAGEGETQYF.

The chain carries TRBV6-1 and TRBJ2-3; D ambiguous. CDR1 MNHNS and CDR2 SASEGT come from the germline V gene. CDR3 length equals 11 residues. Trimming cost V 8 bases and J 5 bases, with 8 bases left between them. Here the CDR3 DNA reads TGTGCCAGCGTAGTCGGAGATACGCAGTATTTT. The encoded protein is CASVVGDTQYF.